This T cell receptor beta chain is from a study of cytomegalovirus exposure and HLA in healthy donors. The study's findings and limits: By a later analysis, the bulk of CMV-associated TCR beta chains appeared HLA-restricted. Common viral pathogens seemed, in a later analysis, to connect with several of the most significant clusters. Most TCR sequences were uncommon, yet certain public TCRs appeared in many donors.

In the case of this clone: Its antigen is unknown.

The PCR made use of 60 Vbeta and 13 Jbeta primers. The repertoire was sequenced with immunoSEQ multiplex PCR; TCRdb's copy has only in-frame clones and lacks some. This table holds 200,000 to 250,000 clones, approximately 81% found once. Trimming left V 5 bases short and J 13 bases short, with 16 bases between. The length of the CDR3 is 12 residues. Germline loops: CDR1 SGDLS, CDR2 YYNGEE. Sequencing was done on a sample of PBMCs. The chain links TRBV9 to TRBJ2-1; tentatively, D is TRBD2 (6 bases). The clonotype comes from a human donor in good health. As DNA, the CDR3 is TGTGCCAGCAGGGGCTGGGGACTGCACCAGTTCTTC. It yields the protein CASRGWGLHQFF.